A single sample gave rise to the 19 T cell receptor beta chains below, sequenced in a study of T cell changes during pregnancy in multiple sclerosis. TCRdb's copy holds only in-frame clones and misses some; the assay was immunoSEQ multiplex PCR. The sample shows 85,000 to 130,000 clones, 80% to 95% of them seen only once. The starting material was peripheral blood, obtained after pregnancy. The receptors shown here come from a female donor with multiple sclerosis, enrolled in a pregnancy study.

This chain links TRBV9 with TRBJ2-7; tentative D call: TRBD2 (5 bases). Trimming pared 3 bases from V and 7 bases from J, leaving 11 bases between. The CDR3 totals 12 residues. Germline V lookup: CDR1 SGDLS, CDR2 YYNGEE. The CDR3 DNA sequence: TGTGCCAGCAGCGCCGTCCCGGGGGAGCAGTACTTC. Translation gives CASSAVPGEQYF.

The gene calls are TRBV4-1 and TRBJ2-1, with 14 bases matching TRBD2. Germline V gene sequence: CDR1 MGHRA, CDR2 YSYEKL. V dropped 3 bases and J dropped 3; count of bases not matched to a gene: 1. CDR3 size: 16 residues. CDR3 DNA sequence: TGCGCCAGCAGCCAGACTAGCGGGGGGGACTACAATGAGCAGTTCTTC. Its protein product is CASSQTSGGDYNEQFF.

Here the CDR3 DNA reads TGCGCCATCGTACCAAAGGACAGGGCTTATGAGTTTTTT. It translates to CAIVPKDRAYEFF. The genes are TRBV5-1 and TRBJ1-4; TRBD1 matches 8 bases. This CDR3 has 13 residues. In germline, CDR1 is SGHRS, CDR2 YFSETQ. V trimming: 9 bases; J trimming: 16 bases; junction bases outside the gene matches: 17.

V gene TRBV6-1 combines with J gene TRBJ2-1; 12 positions agree with TRBD2. This CDR3 has 15 amino acids. Germline trimming cut 4 bases from V and 8 bases from J; bases unmatched to any gene: 6. The germline V gene has CDR1 MNHNS and CDR2 SASEGT. This CDR3 reads CASSVTSGRLDEQFF. The CDR3 DNA reads as TGTGCCAGCAGTGTCACTAGCGGGAGGCTCGATGAGCAGTTCTTC.

This chain joins TRBV4-2 and TRBJ2-4; D is perhaps TRBD1 (5 bases). CDR1 and CDR2 (germline): LGHNA, YNFKEQ. Trimming removed 1 base at V and 3 bases at J, with 10 bases between. The CDR3 has 15 amino acids. DNA of the CDR3: TGTGCCAGCAGCCAAGGGGGCTCGGGCAAAAACATTCAGTACTTC. Its protein is CASSQGGSGKNIQYF.

This chain uses TRBV6-1 with TRBJ1-5, with D perhaps matching TRBD1 (6 bases). Germline V gene sequence: CDR1 MNHNS, CDR2 SASEGT. The V end lost 11 bases, the J end lost 9 bases, and 23 bases lay between the germline ends. This CDR3 comprises 14 residues. The CDR3 DNA is TGTGCCTGCCAGGTACAGGGTGGGAGGGGGCCCCAGCATTTT. Translating gives CACQVQGGRGPQHF.

This chain links TRBV18 with TRBJ2-5; the match to TRBD1 covers 7 bases. This CDR3 has 14 residues. Germline CDR1 is KGHSH and CDR2 is LQKENI. Trimming cost V 6 bases and J 1 base; bases outside gene matches: 5. The CDR3 sequence: CASSPDRSQETQYF. The CDR3 DNA is TGTGCCAGCTCCCCGGACAGGTCCCAAGAGACCCAGTACTTC.

The genes are TRBV7-2 and TRBJ1-5, with 7 bases that match TRBD1. J was trimmed by 7 bases and V by 2 bases; bases with no gene match: 2. Germline V CDR1 and CDR2: SGHTA, FQGNSA. CDR3 length: 13 residues. CDR3 amino acids: CASSLSGGQPQHF. DNA of the CDR3: TGTGCCAGCAGCTTATCAGGGGGGCAGCCCCAGCATTTT.

Remarks on this clone: This sample also contains other DNA sequences that code for the same CDR3. The rearrangement uses TRBV5-1 and TRBJ1-1, with TRBD1 matching 7 bases. In germline, CDR1 is SGHRS, CDR2 YFSETQ. The length of the CDR3 is 13 residues. V dropped 1 base and J dropped 4; count of bases not matched to a gene: 1. CDR3 sequence (DNA): TGCGCCAGCAGCTTGTCAGGGGGCACTGAAGCTTTCTTT. Translated, it gives CASSLSGGTEAFF.

This chain connects TRBV2 to TRBJ2-1; 11 bases map to TRBD2. CDR1 is SNHLY, CDR2 FYNNEI, per germline. The J segment lost 2 bases and the V segment lost 5 bases, leaving 8 bases of the junction unmatched. The CDR3 consists of 17 residues. CDR3 loop: CASSHPLAGGPYNEQFF. The CDR3 DNA follows: TGTGCCAGCAGTCACCCTTTAGCGGGAGGGCCCTACAATGAGCAGTTCTTC. Complete variable domain (other parts from reference TRBV2 and TRBJ2-1): EPEVTQTPSHQVTQMGQEVILRCVPISNHLYFYWYRQILGQKVEFLVSFYNNEISEKSEIFDDQFSVERPDGSNFTLKIRSTKLEDSAMYFCASSHPLAGGPYNEQFFGPGTRLTVL.

The chain combines TRBV5-1 with TRBJ2-6; no clear D. Trimming stripped 0 bases from V and 9 bases from J, with 4 bases between. CDR1 and CDR2 (germline): SGHRS, YFSETQ. The CDR3 runs 12 residues. The CDR3 protein is CASSLVGNVLTF. CDR3 coding DNA: TGCGCCAGCAGCTTGGTCGGCAACGTCCTGACTTTC.

This clone was seen only a few times. J is TRBJ2-3 and V is TRBV7-8, with 15 nucleotides matching TRBD2. CDR3 size: 17 residues. Germline CDR1 SGHVS, CDR2 FQNEAQ. The V segment lost 3 bases and the J segment 7 bases; nucleotides outside the gene matches: 8. In nucleotides, the CDR3 is TGTGCCAGCAGCTTTGGAAGGACTAGCGGGAGGGTATATACGCAGTATTTT. Translated: CASSFGRTSGRVYTQYF.

The chain employs TRBV11-2 and TRBJ2-7, with TRBD1 as a possible D gene (6 bases). Germline V gene sequence: CDR1 SGHAT, CDR2 FQNNGV. V lost 4 bases and J lost 2, with 6 bases in between. This CDR3 spans 12 amino acids. This CDR3 reads CASSSGAYEQYF. The CDR3 DNA follows: TGTGCCAGCAGCTCAGGGGCCTACGAGCAGTACTTC.

With regard to this clone: One junction end does not reproduce the germline sequence, and a read error may be involved. The chain links TRBV2 to TRBJ2-5; 10 bases align to TRBD2. Germline V gene lookup returns CDR1 SNHLY and CDR2 FYNNEI. The CDR3 is made up of 17 amino acids. The chain's CDR3 is CASSEGSSGGSQETQYF. DNA of the CDR3: TGTGCCAGCAGCGAAGGGTCTAGCGGGGGATCCCAAGAGACCCAGTACTTC.

This clone was found a few times. The V gene is TRBV6-4, the J gene TRBJ2-2; 7 nucleotides align to TRBD1. V was pared by 2 bases and J by 3 bases, with 0 bases of the junction left unmatched. The CDR3 length is 14 residues. Germline CDR1 reads MRHNA; CDR2 reads SNTAGT. The CDR3 sequence: CASSDRGHTGELFF. The CDR3 DNA is TGTGCCAGCAGTGACAGGGGGCACACCGGGGAGCTGTTTTTT.

This sequence joins TRBV5-6 and TRBJ2-3; unclear D gene. Germline CDR1 reads SGHDT; CDR2 reads YYEEEE. The CDR3 loop spans 12 amino acids. V dropped 3 bases and J dropped 2 bases, with 4 bases sitting between them. CDR3 in DNA: TGTGCCAGCAGCTGGCTCACAGATACGCAGTATTTT. This translates into CASSWLTDTQYF.

The chain uses TRBV19 and TRBJ1-1, with a weak D call TRBD1 (5 bases). V was trimmed by 6 bases and J by 8 bases, leaving 13 bases between them. CDR1 is LNHDA, CDR2 SQIVND, per germline (reference sequence). The CDR3 is made up of 12 amino acids. CDR3 sequence: CASSPGGGEAFF. The DNA for the CDR3 is TGTGCCAGTAGCCCTGGGGGGGGAGAAGCTTTCTTT.

The rearrangement uses TRBV6-5 and TRBJ2-7; 11 nucleotides agree with TRBD1. This CDR3 comprises 13 residues. CDR1 is MNHEY and CDR2 is SVGAGI in the germline V gene. After removal of 2 bases from V and 9 bases from J, the junction contained 3 bases not matched to a gene. CDR3 residues: CASSYGTGGWQYF. For the CDR3, the DNA is TGTGCCAGCAGTTACGGGACAGGGGGTTGGCAGTACTTC.

CDR3 protein: CASSQSGNQPQHF. DNA of the CDR3: TGTGCCAGCAGTCAGTCTGGTAATCAGCCCCAGCATTTT. The chain joins TRBV7-8 to TRBJ1-5; D is unresolved. The CDR3 extends over 13 amino acids. Germline V gene data show CDR1 as SGHVS and CDR2 as FQNEAQ. V dropped 6 bases and J dropped 4 bases, with 10 bases sitting between them. Drawing the rest from reference TRBV7-8 and TRBJ1-5, the complete variable domain is GAGVSQSPRYKVAKRGQDVALRCDPISGHVSLFWYQQALGQGPEFLTYFQNEAQLDKSGLPSDRFFAERPEGSVSTLKIQRTQQEDSAVYLCASSQSGNQPQHFGDGTRLSIL.